The clone carrying this T cell receptor (beta chain) was counted once. The data are from a study of cytotoxic CD8 clonotypes in ibrutinib-treated CLL. This CDR3 has 15 amino acids. Trimming removed 4 bases from V and 0 bases from J, with 9 bases in between. The germline V gene encodes CDR1 SGHNT and CDR2 YENEEA. Method: immunoSEQ multiplex PCR; TCRdb's copy keeps in-frame clones and lacks some. The table has fewer than 150,000 clones, 80% to 85% seen once. This chain joins TRBV11-3 and TRBJ2-2, with a tentative D call TRBD2 (6 bases). This TCR came from a human donor with chronic lymphocytic leukemia. The source was PBMCs, collected after 24 months of ibrutinib treatment. The CDR3 is CASSSGTANTGELFF. DNA for the CDR3: TGTGCCAGCAGCTCCGGGACTGCGAACACCGGGGAGCTGTTTTTT.